A selection of T cell receptor beta chains follows, all from one sample in a study of cytomegalovirus exposure and HLA in healthy donors. Sequenced by immunoSEQ multiplex PCR; TCRdb stores in-frame clones only, minus some. The sample holds over 110,000 clones; 60% to 85% are singletons and the top ten take approximately 1.2%. The sequencing sample was made of PBMCs. All receptors come from a male donor in good health and CMV-seropositive. Both conserved end residues are part of each CDR3. Fields, in order: J gene, clone size, V gene, D gene, CDR3 protein, CDR3 DNA. A D gene is named only where the DNA matches it firmly. Not all rows give a size; the values are once, few, many and, for expanded clones, a class.

j_gene: TRBJ1-4; abundance: once; v_gene: TRBV27; d_gene: TRBD1; CDR3aa: CASTRTGSNEKLFF; CDR3nt: TGTGCCAGCACCCGGACAGGTTCTAATGAAAAACTGTTTTTT
j_gene: TRBJ1-1; abundance: NA; v_gene: TRBV6-1; d_gene: NA; CDR3aa: CASRWPGIPAEAFF; CDR3nt: TGTGCCAGCAGATGGCCAGGGATTCCGGCTGAAGCTTTCTTT
j_gene: TRBJ2-5; abundance: NA; v_gene: TRBV28; d_gene: NA; CDR3aa: CASSAGQQETQYF; CDR3nt: TGTGCCAGCAGTGCAGGACAGCAAGAGACCCAGTACTTC
j_gene: TRBJ1-2; abundance: NA; v_gene: TRBV7-9; d_gene: TRBD1; CDR3aa: CASMTSGTGDGYTF; CDR3nt: TGTGCCAGCATGACAAGTGGGACAGGGGACGGCTACACCTTC
j_gene: TRBJ2-2; abundance: few; v_gene: TRBV6-5; d_gene: TRBD2; CDR3aa: CASRRSGIGELFF; CDR3nt: TGTGCCAGCAGGAGAAGCGGGATCGGGGAGCTGTTTTTT
j_gene: TRBJ1-5; abundance: NA; v_gene: TRBV2; d_gene: TRBD1; CDR3aa: CASEGASQPQHF; CDR3nt: TGTGCCAGCGAGGGGGCAAGTCAGCCCCAGCATTTT
j_gene: TRBJ1-2; abundance: NA; v_gene: TRBV29-1; d_gene: NA; CDR3aa: CSVGGQGSANYGYTF; CDR3nt: TGCAGCGTTGGGGGCCAAGGAAGCGCTAACTATGGCTACACCTTC
j_gene: TRBJ2-1; abundance: NA; v_gene: TRBV19; d_gene: NA; CDR3aa: CASSMGGVTYNEQFF; CDR3nt: TGTGCCAGTAGTATGGGAGGAGTTACCTACAATGAGCAGTTCTTC
j_gene: TRBJ2-7; abundance: once; v_gene: TRBV10-3; d_gene: NA; CDR3aa: CAIRGAQGYEQYF; CDR3nt: TGTGCCATCAGGGGGGCGCAGGGGTACGAGCAGTACTTC
j_gene: TRBJ1-1; abundance: NA; v_gene: TRBV27; d_gene: TRBD1; CDR3aa: CASSFPGQGGNTEAFF; CDR3nt: TGTGCCAGCAGTTTTCCGGGACAGGGTGGTAACACTGAAGCTTTCTTT
j_gene: TRBJ2-3; abundance: NA; v_gene: TRBV7-3; d_gene: TRBD2; CDR3aa: CASSSGGPTDTQYF; CDR3nt: TGTGCCAGCAGCTCGGGGGGGCCCACAGATACGCAGTATTTT
j_gene: TRBJ1-2; abundance: once; v_gene: TRBV27; d_gene: NA; CDR3aa: CASSLQGSDYGYTF; CDR3nt: TGTGCCAGCAGTTTACAGGGTTCTGACTATGGCTACACCTTC
j_gene: TRBJ2-7; abundance: NA; v_gene: TRBV18; d_gene: TRBD2; CDR3aa: CASSLSTSGSSYEQYF; CDR3nt: TGTGCCAGCTCACTCTCGACTAGCGGTAGCTCCTACGAGCAGTACTTC
j_gene: TRBJ1-2; abundance: NA; v_gene: TRBV10-3; d_gene: TRBD1; CDR3aa: CAITETGKYGYTF; CDR3nt: TGTGCCATCACCGAGACAGGGAAGTATGGCTACACCTTC
j_gene: TRBJ2-2; abundance: NA; v_gene: TRBV11-2; d_gene: NA; CDR3aa: CASSLVQTGELFF; CDR3nt: TGTGCCAGCAGCTTAGTCCAGACCGGGGAGCTGTTTTTT
j_gene: TRBJ1-6; abundance: NA; v_gene: TRBV11-3; d_gene: NA; CDR3aa: CASSLYEPRGNSPLHF; CDR3nt: TGTGCCAGCAGCTTATACGAACCCAGGGGAAATTCACCCCTCCACTTT
j_gene: TRBJ2-7; abundance: few; v_gene: TRBV10-2; d_gene: TRBD2; CDR3aa: CASRPHTGTSYEQYF; CDR3nt: TGCGCCAGCAGACCTCATACCGGGACTAGTTACGAGCAGTACTTC
j_gene: TRBJ1-2; abundance: once; v_gene: TRBV9; d_gene: NA; CDR3aa: CASSVVQGSGYTF; CDR3nt: TGTGCCAGCAGCGTAGTACAGGGCTCTGGCTACACCTTC
j_gene: TRBJ2-1; abundance: NA; v_gene: TRBV27; d_gene: TRBD2; CDR3aa: CASRWTSPYNEQFF; CDR3nt: TGTGCCAGCAGATGGACTAGCCCCTACAATGAGCAGTTCTTC
j_gene: TRBJ2-3; abundance: NA; v_gene: TRBV7-8; d_gene: NA; CDR3aa: CASSPRTSLSVDTQYF; CDR3nt: TGTGCCAGCAGCCCGCGGACTTCCCTTAGCGTAGATACGCAGTATTTT
j_gene: TRBJ1-5; abundance: NA; v_gene: TRBV29-1; d_gene: NA; CDR3aa: CSVAEDGKNQPQHF; CDR3nt: TGCAGCGTTGCGGAGGATGGGAAAAATCAGCCCCAGCATTTT
j_gene: TRBJ2-1; abundance: medium-sized; v_gene: TRBV7-2; d_gene: NA; CDR3aa: CASSLVGGDNEQFF; CDR3nt: TGTGCCAGCAGCTTAGTTGGCGGGGACAATGAGCAGTTCTTC
j_gene: TRBJ2-7; abundance: NA; v_gene: TRBV5-4; d_gene: NA; CDR3aa: CASSSPGSSYEQYF; CDR3nt: TGTGCCAGCAGCTCCCCGGGTTCTTCCTACGAGCAGTACTTC
j_gene: TRBJ1-5; abundance: few; v_gene: TRBV2; d_gene: NA; CDR3aa: CASRQNSNQPQHF; CDR3nt: TGTGCCAGCAGACAGAATAGCAATCAGCCCCAGCATTTT
j_gene: TRBJ2-3; abundance: NA; v_gene: TRBV2; d_gene: NA; CDR3aa: CASTQSRDTQYF; CDR3nt: TGTGCCAGCACCCAGTCCCGAGATACGCAGTATTTT
j_gene: TRBJ2-6; abundance: NA; v_gene: TRBV27; d_gene: TRBD2; CDR3aa: CATTGLDSNVLTF; CDR3nt: TGTGCCACTACGGGACTAGACTCAAACGTCCTGACTTTC
j_gene: TRBJ1-2; abundance: NA; v_gene: TRBV9; d_gene: NA; CDR3aa: CASSVADSYGYTF; CDR3nt: TGTGCCAGCAGCGTAGCTGACAGCTATGGCTACACCTTC
j_gene: TRBJ2-7; abundance: NA; v_gene: TRBV25-1; d_gene: NA; CDR3aa: CASSSRDFPYEQYF; CDR3nt: TGTGCCAGCAGCTCCCGGGATTTTCCCTACGAGCAGTACTTC
j_gene: TRBJ1-4; abundance: few; v_gene: TRBV6-1; d_gene: NA; CDR3aa: CASSENRDPNEKLFF; CDR3nt: TGTGCCAGCAGTGAAAACAGGGACCCTAATGAAAAACTGTTTTTT
j_gene: TRBJ2-3; abundance: NA; v_gene: TRBV7-9; d_gene: NA; CDR3aa: CASSLGGGLGDTQYF; CDR3nt: TGTGCCAGCAGCCTAGGGGGGGGTCTCGGAGATACGCAGTATTTT
j_gene: TRBJ2-1; abundance: NA; v_gene: TRBV5-1; d_gene: NA; CDR3aa: CASSLEDSYNEQFF; CDR3nt: TGCGCCAGCAGCTTGGAGGACAGTTACAATGAGCAGTTCTTC
j_gene: TRBJ2-5; abundance: NA; v_gene: TRBV5-4; d_gene: NA; CDR3aa: CASSLVSAETQYF; CDR3nt: TGTGCCAGCAGCTTGGTTAGCGCTGAGACCCAGTACTTC
j_gene: TRBJ1-1; abundance: NA; v_gene: TRBV13; d_gene: NA; CDR3aa: CASSLEGFQGRNTEAFF; CDR3nt: TGTGCCAGCAGCTTAGAAGGTTTCCAGGGCCGAAACACTGAAGCTTTCTTT
j_gene: TRBJ2-3; abundance: few; v_gene: TRBV29-1; d_gene: TRBD1; CDR3aa: CSVGQGVDTQYF; CDR3nt: TGCAGCGTCGGACAGGGGGTAGATACGCAGTATTTT
j_gene: TRBJ2-3; abundance: NA; v_gene: TRBV7-8; d_gene: TRBD2; CDR3aa: CASSTRLAGVTDTQYF; CDR3nt: TGTGCCAGCAGCACAAGACTAGCGGGGGTAACAGATACGCAGTATTTT
j_gene: TRBJ2-1; abundance: NA; v_gene: TRBV4-1; d_gene: TRBD2; CDR3aa: CASSHQSGGAWKNEQFF; CDR3nt: TGCGCCAGCAGCCATCAGAGCGGGGGGGCCTGGAAGAATGAGCAGTTCTTC
j_gene: TRBJ2-6; abundance: NA; v_gene: TRBV30; d_gene: NA; CDR3aa: CAWTGLSSGANVLTF; CDR3nt: TGTGCCTGGACAGGACTGAGCTCTGGGGCCAACGTCCTGACTTTC
j_gene: TRBJ2-7; abundance: NA; v_gene: TRBV2; d_gene: NA; CDR3aa: CASSEIGRGEQYF; CDR3nt: TGTGCCAGCAGTGAAATCGGCAGGGGCGAGCAGTACTTC
j_gene: TRBJ2-5; abundance: NA; v_gene: TRBV27; d_gene: TRBD2; CDR3aa: CASSRASGQETQYF; CDR3nt: TGTGCCAGCAGTAGAGCTAGCGGACAAGAGACCCAGTACTTC
j_gene: TRBJ2-1; abundance: NA; v_gene: TRBV7-6; d_gene: TRBD2; CDR3aa: CASSLVASGGHNEQFF; CDR3nt: TGTGCCAGCAGCTTAGTCGCTAGCGGGGGTCACAATGAGCAGTTCTTC
j_gene: TRBJ2-3; abundance: NA; v_gene: TRBV27; d_gene: NA; CDR3aa: CASSSSLGLANTQYF; CDR3nt: TGTGCCAGCAGCTCTTCTTTGGGGCTGGCAAATACGCAGTATTTT
j_gene: TRBJ1-2; abundance: NA; v_gene: TRBV14; d_gene: NA; CDR3aa: CASSKGLYGYTF; CDR3nt: TGTGCCAGCAGCAAAGGACTTTATGGCTACACCTTC
j_gene: TRBJ1-2; abundance: NA; v_gene: TRBV27; d_gene: TRBD1; CDR3aa: CASSLSRGQSYGYTF; CDR3nt: TGTGCTAGCAGTTTATCCCGGGGACAGTCCTATGGCTACACCTTC
j_gene: TRBJ2-4; abundance: NA; v_gene: TRBV6-5; d_gene: TRBD1; CDR3aa: CASSYLGDRGLDIQYF; CDR3nt: TGTGCCAGCAGTTACTTGGGGGACAGGGGGCTGGACATTCAGTACTTC
j_gene: TRBJ1-1; abundance: NA; v_gene: TRBV18; d_gene: NA; CDR3aa: CASSPLTDINTEAFF; CDR3nt: TGTGCCAGCTCACCCTTGACAGACATAAACACTGAAGCTTTCTTT
j_gene: TRBJ2-1; abundance: NA; v_gene: TRBV5-1; d_gene: TRBD2; CDR3aa: CASSSKTSVGSEQFF; CDR3nt: TGCGCCAGCAGCTCTAAGACTAGCGTAGGGAGTGAGCAGTTCTTC
j_gene: TRBJ2-1; abundance: NA; v_gene: TRBV13; d_gene: NA; CDR3aa: CASSPTTSPYNEQFF; CDR3nt: TGTGCCAGCAGCCCGACTACCAGTCCCTACAATGAGCAGTTCTTC
j_gene: TRBJ2-7; abundance: NA; v_gene: TRBV7-2; d_gene: NA; CDR3aa: CASSLGWLLASEQYF; CDR3nt: TGTGCCAGCAGCCTAGGGTGGCTACTAGCCTCCGAGCAGTACTTC
j_gene: TRBJ2-1; abundance: NA; v_gene: TRBV5-8; d_gene: NA; CDR3aa: CASSPSSWWFF; CDR3nt: TGTGCCAGCAGCCCCAGTTCCTGGTGGTTCTTC
j_gene: TRBJ2-5; abundance: NA; v_gene: TRBV9; d_gene: TRBD2; CDR3aa: CASSVGVAGGKETQYF; CDR3nt: TGTGCCAGCAGCGTAGGGGTAGCGGGAGGGAAAGAGACCCAGTACTTC
j_gene: TRBJ2-1; abundance: NA; v_gene: TRBV6-5; d_gene: TRBD2; CDR3aa: CASSYSTSGRAGEQFF; CDR3nt: TGTGCCAGCAGTTACTCGACTAGCGGGAGGGCCGGGGAGCAGTTCTTC
j_gene: TRBJ1-2; abundance: NA; v_gene: TRBV7-3; d_gene: NA; CDR3aa: CASSPDRNYGYTF; CDR3nt: TGTGCCAGCAGCCCCGACAGGAACTATGGCTACACCTTC
j_gene: TRBJ1-1; abundance: NA; v_gene: TRBV9; d_gene: NA; CDR3aa: CASSVDGGNTEAFF; CDR3nt: TGTGCCAGCAGCGTAGATGGAGGGAACACTGAAGCTTTCTTT
j_gene: TRBJ2-3; abundance: NA; v_gene: TRBV7-3; d_gene: NA; CDR3aa: CASSLDYTSTDTQYF; CDR3nt: TGTGCCAGCAGCTTGGACTACACTAGCACAGATACGCAGTATTTT
j_gene: TRBJ2-3; abundance: NA; v_gene: TRBV7-8; d_gene: NA; CDR3aa: CASSLVGTRSTDTQYF; CDR3nt: TGTGCCAGCAGCTTAGTAGGGACTCGTAGCACAGATACGCAGTATTTT
j_gene: TRBJ2-2; abundance: NA; v_gene: TRBV10-2; d_gene: TRBD2; CDR3aa: CASRGLAGPTGELFF; CDR3nt: TGCGCCAGCAGGGGACTAGCGGGACCCACCGGGGAGCTGTTTTTT
j_gene: TRBJ2-2; abundance: NA; v_gene: TRBV7-3; d_gene: NA; CDR3aa: CASAKGENTGELFF; CDR3nt: TGTGCCAGCGCTAAAGGGGAGAACACCGGGGAGCTGTTTTTT
j_gene: TRBJ2-7; abundance: NA; v_gene: TRBV5-4; d_gene: TRBD1; CDR3aa: CASSLLDRGIYEQYF; CDR3nt: TGTGCCAGCAGCTTGTTGGACAGGGGTATCTACGAGCAGTACTTC
j_gene: TRBJ2-3; abundance: NA; v_gene: TRBV29-1; d_gene: NA; CDR3aa: CSVVEVFTDTQYF; CDR3nt: TGCAGCGTTGTTGAGGTGTTCACAGATACGCAGTATTTT
j_gene: TRBJ2-5; abundance: NA; v_gene: TRBV5-1; d_gene: NA; CDR3aa: CASTLLGEETQYF; CDR3nt: TGCGCCAGCACCTTGCTAGGGGAAGAGACCCAGTACTTC